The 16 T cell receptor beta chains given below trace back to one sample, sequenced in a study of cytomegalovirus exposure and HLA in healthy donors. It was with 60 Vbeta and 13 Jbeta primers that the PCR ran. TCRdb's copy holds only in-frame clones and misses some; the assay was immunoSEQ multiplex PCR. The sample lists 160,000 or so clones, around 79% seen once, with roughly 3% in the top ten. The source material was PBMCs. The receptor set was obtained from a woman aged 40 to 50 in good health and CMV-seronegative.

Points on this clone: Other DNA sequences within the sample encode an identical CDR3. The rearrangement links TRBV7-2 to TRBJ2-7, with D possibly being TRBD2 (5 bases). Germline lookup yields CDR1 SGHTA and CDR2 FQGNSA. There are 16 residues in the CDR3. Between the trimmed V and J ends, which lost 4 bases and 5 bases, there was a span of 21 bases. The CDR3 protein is CASSSARGLLADEQYF. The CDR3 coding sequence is TGTGCCAGCAGCTCGGCCCGCGGGCTACTCGCGGACGAGCAGTACTTC.

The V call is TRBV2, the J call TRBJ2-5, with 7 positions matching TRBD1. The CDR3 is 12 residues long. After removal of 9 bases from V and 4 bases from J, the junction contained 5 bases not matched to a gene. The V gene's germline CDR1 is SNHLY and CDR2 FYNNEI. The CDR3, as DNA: TGTGCCAGACGCGAGGGGGCAGAGACCCAGTACTTC. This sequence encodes CARREGAETQYF.

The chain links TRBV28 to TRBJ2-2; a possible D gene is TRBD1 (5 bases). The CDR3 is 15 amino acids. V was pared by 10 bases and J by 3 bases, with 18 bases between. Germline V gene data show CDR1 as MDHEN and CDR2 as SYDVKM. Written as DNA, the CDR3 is TGTGCCACAACAAACCAGGGATCGTACACCGGGGAGCTGTTTTTT. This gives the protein CATTNQGSYTGELFF.

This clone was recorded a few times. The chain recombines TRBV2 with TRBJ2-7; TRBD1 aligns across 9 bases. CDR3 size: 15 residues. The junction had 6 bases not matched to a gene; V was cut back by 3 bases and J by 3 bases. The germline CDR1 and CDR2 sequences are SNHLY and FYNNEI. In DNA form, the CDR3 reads TGTGCCAGCAGTGAGGGACAGGGTTTCCTCTACGAGCAGTACTTC. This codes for CASSEGQGFLYEQYF.

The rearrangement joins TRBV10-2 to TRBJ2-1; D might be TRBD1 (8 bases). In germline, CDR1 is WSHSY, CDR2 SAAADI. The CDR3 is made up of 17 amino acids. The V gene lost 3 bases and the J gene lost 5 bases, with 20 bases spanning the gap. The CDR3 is CASSERGAGGRDNEQFF. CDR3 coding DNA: TGCGCCAGCAGTGAACGGGGGGCAGGGGGCCGGGACAATGAGCAGTTCTTC.

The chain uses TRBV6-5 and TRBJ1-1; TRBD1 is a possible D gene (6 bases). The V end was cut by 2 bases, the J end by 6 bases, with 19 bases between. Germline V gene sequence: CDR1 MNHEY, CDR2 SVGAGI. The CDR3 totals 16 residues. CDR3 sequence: CASSYTWTEEEAEAFF. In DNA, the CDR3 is TGTGCCAGCAGTTACACCTGGACAGAGGAGGAGGCTGAAGCTTTCTTT.

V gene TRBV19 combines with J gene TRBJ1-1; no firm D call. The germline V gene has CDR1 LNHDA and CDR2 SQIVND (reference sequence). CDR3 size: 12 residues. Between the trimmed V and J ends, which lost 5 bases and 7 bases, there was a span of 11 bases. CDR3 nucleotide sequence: TGTGCCAGTAGTGCCCGGGTGTTTGAAGCTTTCTTT. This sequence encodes CASSARVFEAFF. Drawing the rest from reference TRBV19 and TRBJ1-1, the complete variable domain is DGGITQSPKYLFRKEGQNVTLSCEQNLNHDAMYWYRQDPGQGLRLIYYSQIVNDFQKGDIAEGYSVSREKKESFPLTVTSAQKNPTAFYLCASSARVFEAFFGQGTRLTVV.

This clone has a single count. Here the CDR3 reads CASSPRGGLNYGYTF. CDR3 sequence (DNA): TGTGCCAGTAGTCCTCGGGGAGGGCTTAACTATGGCTACACCTTC. This chain connects TRBV19 to TRBJ1-2; D ambiguous. Trimming left V 5 bases short and J 1 base short, with 14 bases between. Germline V gene sequence: CDR1 LNHDA, CDR2 SQIVND (reference sequence). There are 15 residues in the CDR3.

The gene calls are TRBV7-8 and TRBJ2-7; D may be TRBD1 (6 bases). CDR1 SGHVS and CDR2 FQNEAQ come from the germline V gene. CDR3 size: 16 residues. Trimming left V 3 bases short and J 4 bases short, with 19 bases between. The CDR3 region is CASSFTFPGRGYEQYF. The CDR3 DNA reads TGTGCCAGCAGCTTTACTTTTCCGGGTAGGGGGTACGAGCAGTACTTC.

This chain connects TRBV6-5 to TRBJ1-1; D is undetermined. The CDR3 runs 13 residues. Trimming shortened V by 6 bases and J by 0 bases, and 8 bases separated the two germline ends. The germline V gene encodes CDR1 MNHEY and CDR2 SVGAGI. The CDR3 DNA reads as TGTGCCAGCAGCCCGACAATGAACACTGAAGCTTTCTTT. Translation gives CASSPTMNTEAFF.

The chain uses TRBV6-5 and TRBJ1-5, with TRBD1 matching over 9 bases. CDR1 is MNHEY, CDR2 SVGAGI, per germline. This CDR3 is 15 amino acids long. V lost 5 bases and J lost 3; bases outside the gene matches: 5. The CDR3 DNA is TGTGCCAGCAGTACCGGGACAGGGATCAATCAGCCCCAGCATTTT. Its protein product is CASSTGTGINQPQHF.

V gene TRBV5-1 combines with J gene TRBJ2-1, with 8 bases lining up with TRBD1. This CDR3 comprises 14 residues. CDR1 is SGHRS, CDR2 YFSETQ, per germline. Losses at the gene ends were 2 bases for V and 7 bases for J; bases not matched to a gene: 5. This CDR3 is CASSLDRGRNEQFF. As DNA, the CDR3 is TGCGCCAGCAGCTTAGACAGGGGTAGAAATGAGCAGTTCTTC. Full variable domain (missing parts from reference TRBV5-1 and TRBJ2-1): KAGVTQTPRYLIKTRGQQVTLSCSPISGHRSVSWYQQTPGQGLQFLFEYFSETQRNKGNFPGRFSGRQFSNSRSEMNVSTLELGDSALYLCASSLDRGRNEQFFGPGTRLTVL.

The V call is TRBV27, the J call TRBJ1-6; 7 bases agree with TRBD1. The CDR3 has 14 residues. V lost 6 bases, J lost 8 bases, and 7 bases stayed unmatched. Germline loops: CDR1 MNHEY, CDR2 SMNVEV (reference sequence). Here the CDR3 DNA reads TGTGCCAGCAGAATGACAGGGAGTGATTCACCCCTCCACTTT. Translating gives CASRMTGSDSPLHF.

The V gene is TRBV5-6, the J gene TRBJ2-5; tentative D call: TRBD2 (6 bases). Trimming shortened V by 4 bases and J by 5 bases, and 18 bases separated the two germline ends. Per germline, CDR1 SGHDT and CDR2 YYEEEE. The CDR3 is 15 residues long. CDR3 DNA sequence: TGTGCCAGCAGCCTCCTAACCGGGACTTGGGAGACCCAGTACTTC. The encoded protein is CASSLLTGTWETQYF.

The CDR3 nucleotides read TGTGCCACCAGCGCACGACAGGGCCCCTACGAGCAGTACTTC. Protein: CATSARQGPYEQYF. The chain uses TRBV15 and TRBJ2-5, with 7 positions matching TRBD1. The J call may be faulty, since TRBJ2-7 better matches the DNA end. The CDR3 loop spans 14 amino acids. Looked up from germline, CDR1 is LNHNV and CDR2 is YYDKDF (reference sequence).

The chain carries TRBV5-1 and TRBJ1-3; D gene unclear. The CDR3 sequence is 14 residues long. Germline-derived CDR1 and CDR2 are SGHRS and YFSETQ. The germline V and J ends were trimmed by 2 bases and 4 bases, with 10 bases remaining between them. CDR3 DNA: TGCGCCAGCAGCTTAGGAGGGCTCGGAAACACCATATATTTT. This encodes CASSLGGLGNTIYF.